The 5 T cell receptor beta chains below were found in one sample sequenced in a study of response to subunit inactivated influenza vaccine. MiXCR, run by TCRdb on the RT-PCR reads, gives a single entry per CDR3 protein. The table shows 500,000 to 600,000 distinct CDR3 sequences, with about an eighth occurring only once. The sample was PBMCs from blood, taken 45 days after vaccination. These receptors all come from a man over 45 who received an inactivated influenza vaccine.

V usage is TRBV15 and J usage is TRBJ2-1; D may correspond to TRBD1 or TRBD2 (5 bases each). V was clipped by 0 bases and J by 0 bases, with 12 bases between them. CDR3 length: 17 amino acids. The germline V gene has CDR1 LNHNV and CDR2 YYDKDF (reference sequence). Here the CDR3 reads CATSRDRDASSYNEQFF. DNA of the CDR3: TGTGCCACCAGCAGAGATAGGGACGCGAGCTCCTACAATGAGCAGTTCTTC. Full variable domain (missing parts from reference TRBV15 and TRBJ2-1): DAMVIQNPRYQVTQFGKPVTLSCSQTLNHNVMYWYQQKSSQAPKLLFHYYDKDFNNEADTPDNFQSRRPNTSFCFLDIRSPGLGDTAMYLCATSRDRDASSYNEQFFGPGTRLTVL.

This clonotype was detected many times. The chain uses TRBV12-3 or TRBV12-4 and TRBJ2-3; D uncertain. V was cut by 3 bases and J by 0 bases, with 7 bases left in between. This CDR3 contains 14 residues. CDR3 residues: CASSFGSSTDTQYF. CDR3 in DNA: TGTGCCAGCAGTTTCGGCTCTAGCACAGATACGCAGTATTTT.

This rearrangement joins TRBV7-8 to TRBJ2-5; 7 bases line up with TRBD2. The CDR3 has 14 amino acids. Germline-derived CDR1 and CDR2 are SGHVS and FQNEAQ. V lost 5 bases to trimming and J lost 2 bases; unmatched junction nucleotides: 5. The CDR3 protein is CASSPLAVQETQYF. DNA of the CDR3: TGTGCCAGCAGCCCCCTAGCGGTTCAAGAGACCCAGTACTTC. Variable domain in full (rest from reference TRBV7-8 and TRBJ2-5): GAGVSQSPRYKVAKRGQDVALRCDPISGHVSLFWYQQALGQGPEFLTYFQNEAQLDKSGLPSDRFFAERPEGSVSTLKIQRTQQEDSAVYLCASSPLAVQETQYFGPGTRLLVL.

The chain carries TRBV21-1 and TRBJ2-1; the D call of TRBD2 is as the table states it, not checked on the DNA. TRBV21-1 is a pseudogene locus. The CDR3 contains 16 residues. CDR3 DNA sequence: TGTGCCAGCAGCAAAGCGCTAGCGGGGTCCTACAATGAGCAGTTCTTC. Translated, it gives CASSKALAGSYNEQFF.

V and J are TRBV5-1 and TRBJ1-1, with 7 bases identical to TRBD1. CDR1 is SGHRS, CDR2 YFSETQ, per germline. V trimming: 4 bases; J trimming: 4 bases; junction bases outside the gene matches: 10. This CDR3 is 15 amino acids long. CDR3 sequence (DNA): TGCGCCAGCAGCCAAGGGACAGCCCTCATCACTGAAGCTTTCTTT. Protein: CASSQGTALITEAFF.